This T cell receptor beta chain was identified in a study of PD-1 blockade in classical Hodgkin lymphoma. Study conclusions and caveats: Diversity similar to that of newly diagnosed patients was seen at baseline in complete responders. Still unresolved is the cause of the repertoire differences, which may be disease activity or prior therapy.

From germline, CDR1 is SGDLS and CDR2 YYNGEE. The CDR3 extends over 16 amino acids. With 3 bases removed from V and 2 bases from J, the gap between germline ends came to 15 bases. Libraries were prepared by immunoSEQ multiplex PCR; TCRdb keeps only in-frame clonotypes and omits some of them. The repertoire holds about 17,000 clones, with 83% as singletons. For this clone: Its cognate antigen is unknown.

The time point was: cycle 4 day 1 (C4D1), after more than 5 weeks of nivolumab. All trial patients relapsed after autologous stem cell transplantation. The genes are TRBV9 and TRBJ1-3; D remains ambiguous. Sequenced material: peripheral blood mononuclear cells (PBMCs), taken before the fourth cycle of nivolumab. The sequence was collected from a human donor with classical Hodgkin lymphoma. CDR3 nucleotide sequence: TGTGCCAGCAGCGCAGGAACCAGAGGGCCTGGAAACACCATATATTTT. Residues: CASSAGTRGPGNTIYF.